These 23 T cell receptor beta chains share one sample of origin, sequenced in a study of T cells expressing NK-cell markers (dated by TCRdb to the early 2020s). Library construction relied on 5' RACE. Sequencing was carried out with an Illumina HiSeq 2000. Through TCRdb reprocessing, the reads give one entry per CDR3 protein sequence; DNA is omitted. This sample's table carries roughly 380,000 distinct CDR3 sequences. In total, the top ten clones hold roughly 5.2% of the sample. The sequencing input was blood T cells: a sorted CD56 or NKG2C T cell subset, CD4+ or CD8+ T cells, or bulk PBMC T cells (not recorded which). The receptors were gathered from a man between 18 and 69 years old in good health.

This rearrangement joins TRBV11-1 to TRBJ2-4; the TCRdb call, TRBD1, lacks DNA for checking. The CDR3 loop spans 13 amino acids. The germline gives CDR1 SGHAT, CDR2 FQDESV (reference sequence). CDR3 sequence reads: CASSPGAKNIQYF.

The chain carries TRBV18 and TRBJ2-5. CDR1 and CDR2 (germline): KGHSH, LQKENI. The CDR3 totals 15 residues. The CDR3 region is CASSNWQANQETQYF.

This chain uses TRBV7-8 with TRBJ2-3; the D call from TCRdb, TRBD2, cannot be confirmed without DNA. The CDR3 has 15 residues. Germline loops: CDR1 SGHVS, CDR2 FQNEAQ. CDR3 sequence reads: CASSLWASGTDTQYF. The full variable domain, completed using reference TRBV7-8 and TRBJ2-3, is GAGVSQSPRYKVAKRGQDVALRCDPISGHVSLFWYQQALGQGPEFLTYFQNEAQLDKSGLPSDRFFAERPEGSVSTLKIQRTQQEDSAVYLCASSLWASGTDTQYFGPGTRLTVL.

This sequence joins TRBV25-1 and TRBJ1-2. This CDR3 is built from 13 residues. Germline V gene lookup returns CDR1 MGHDK and CDR2 SYGVNS. The chain's CDR3 is CASSEQELYGYTF.

The V and J genes are TRBV20-1 and TRBJ2-3; with no DNA, the TCRdb D assignment of TRBD1 cannot be verified. The V gene's germline CDR1 is DFQATT and CDR2 SNEGSKA (reference sequence). CDR3 length equals 14 residues. The CDR3 region is CSARDGKQQDTQYF.

This chain joins TRBV5-1 and TRBJ2-7; TCRdb's assignment of TRBD1 cannot be checked, as there is no DNA. Germline V gene sequence: CDR1 SGHRS, CDR2 YFSETQ. This CDR3 comprises 15 residues. CDR3 sequence: CASSREGQGTYEQYF.

CDR3 residues: CSVSGQAPYNEQFF. The gene calls are TRBV29-1 and TRBJ2-1; TCRdb's D call of TRBD1 is untestable without DNA. CDR3 size: 14 residues. CDR1 and CDR2 from the germline V gene are SQVTM and ANQGSEA.

The chain recombines TRBV6-1 with TRBJ1-1. The CDR3 contains 14 residues. Germline V gene sequence: CDR1 MNHNS, CDR2 SASEGT. CDR3: CASSLGWDDTEAFF.

The chain recombines TRBV5-6 with TRBJ2-7; TCRdb proposes TRBD2, but this gene call is untestable without DNA. CDR1 and CDR2 from the germline V gene are SGHDT and YYEEEE. This CDR3 comprises 17 residues. CDR3 residues: CASSFFTGTAKTYEQYF.

The chain combines TRBV12-3 or TRBV12-4 with TRBJ1-4; without DNA, the TCRdb call of TRBD1 cannot be checked. This CDR3 comprises 15 residues. The CDR3 region is CASSPRTGLNEKLFF.

V is TRBV20-1 and J is TRBJ1-2; checking the TCRdb D call of TRBD1 is not possible without DNA. CDR1 DFQATT and CDR2 SNEGSKA come from the germline V gene (reference sequence). CDR3 length: 17 amino acids. This chain's CDR3 is CSARTRTGGTSNYGYTF.

V and J are TRBV28 and TRBJ2-7. CDR3 size: 13 residues. CDR1 and CDR2 (germline): MDHEN, SYDVKM. This chain's CDR3 is CASCRGGLYEQYF.

CDR3 sequence reads: CASSYSNRGAGDTDTQYF. The chain joins TRBV6-5 to TRBJ2-3; TCRdb picks TRBD1, but there is no DNA to check that call. This CDR3 has 18 amino acids. The germline V gene encodes CDR1 MNHEY and CDR2 SVGAGI.

The CDR3 is CASSPDDPRSYEQYF. The chain is built from TRBV5-1 and TRBJ2-7; absent DNA, TCRdb's TRBD2 call cannot be checked. The CDR3 covers 15 residues. Germline V gene lookup returns CDR1 SGHRS and CDR2 YFSETQ.

V usage is TRBV27 and J usage is TRBJ1-3; TCRdb outputs TRBD1, but without DNA this stays unchecked. Germline V lookup: CDR1 MNHEY, CDR2 SMNVEV (reference sequence). The CDR3 runs 16 residues. CDR3: CASSFRGGISGNTIYF.

The chain joins TRBV12-3 or TRBV12-4 to TRBJ1-1; no DNA is available, so the TRBD1 call from TCRdb remains unchecked. CDR3 length: 15 amino acids. The CDR3 sequence is CASRSGQGGVPEAFF.

The genes are TRBV6-1 and TRBJ1-4; TCRdb's D gene call, TRBD1, goes unchecked for lack of DNA. From germline, CDR1 is MNHNS and CDR2 SASEGT. The CDR3 spans 16 residues. CDR3 residues: CASGGQLLYHNEKLFF.

The chain uses TRBV5-5 and TRBJ1-5; TCRdb's D call of TRBD1 is untestable without DNA. The germline V gene has CDR1 SGHKS and CDR2 YYEKEE (reference sequence). This CDR3 contains 14 residues. The CDR3 protein is CASSIGRTNQPQHF.

This chain joins TRBV12-3 or TRBV12-4 and TRBJ2-1; TCRdb's D call, TRBD1, is unchecked because there is no DNA. The CDR3 runs to 15 residues. CDR3: CASSLGGAVLNEQFF.

The CDR3 loop is CASSFRPSGGTDTQYF. The chain employs TRBV5-1 and TRBJ2-3. CDR3 length: 16 residues. Germline values: CDR1 SGHRS, CDR2 YFSETQ.

The gene calls are TRBV27 and TRBJ1-2. CDR3 length: 15 amino acids. In germline, CDR1 is MNHEY, CDR2 SMNVEV (reference sequence). This CDR3 reads CASSLRPGVNYGYTF.

This chain connects TRBV12-3 or TRBV12-4 to TRBJ2-7. The CDR3 is 14 amino acids. The CDR3 sequence is CASSLGVGVNEQYF.

The genes are TRBV4-1 and TRBJ2-6; TCRdb proposes TRBD1, but this gene call is untestable without DNA. Germline CDR1 and CDR2: MGHRA and YSYEKL. This CDR3 is built from 19 residues. CDR3 sequence: CASSQVGGRGIPGANVLTF.